The entry below describes one T cell receptor beta chain. The source of the sample is a study of T cells in Graves' hyperthyroidism and ophthalmopathy. Template material for amplifying TCR beta CDR3 regions consisted of RNA transcripts. Initially, a first-round RT-PCR of the TCR CDR3 employed the HTBI primer set. A single record per CDR3 protein comes from TCRdb applying MiXCR to the multiplex PCR reads. The profile covers 250,000 to 300,000 distinct CDR3 sequences, with roughly 14% appearing a single time and almost 8% taken by the ten largest. Trimming pared 5 bases from V and 7 bases from J, leaving 12 bases between. The CDR3 length is 13 residues. The germline V gene has CDR1 MNHNS and CDR2 SASEGT.

This TCR was recovered from a woman aged 30 to 39 with Graves' hyperthyroidism that later progressed to Graves' ophthalmopathy. The chain couples TRBV6-1 to TRBJ2-1; D is ambiguous. Sample: blood. Here the CDR3 reads CASSRSRSNEQFF. The CDR3 coding sequence is TGTGCCAGCAGTCGGTCGCGAAGTAATGAGCAGTTCTTC.